This T cell receptor (beta chain) was identified during a study of blood T cells in healthy people across ages. Next came a second PCR, run for roughly 6 to 11 cycles, which used a sample-barcoded 5' primer along with a J-beta primer mix. TCRdb used MiXCR to reprocess the 5' RACE reads, holding one entry per CDR3 protein. The data show about 1 million distinct CDR3 sequences, approximately 26% seen once. Germline-derived CDR1 and CDR2 are SQVTM and ANQGSEA. The CDR3 is 14 residues long. This clonotype turned up a few times. The same data also went into a second study, on T cells of mothers and their children. That report adds: Extraction yielded RNA that went, in full, into cDNA synthesis at around 1.5 ug per 15 ul.

The sequence was collected from a girl aged 2-10 years in good health. The chain uses TRBV29-1 and TRBJ2-1, with D perhaps assigned TRBD1 or TRBD2 (6 bases each). Gene TRBJ2-5 matches the end of the DNA better, so the J call may be wrong. The sequenced sample consisted of blood. Here the CDR3 DNA reads TGCAGCGTTGGGGATGAACAGGGAGGAAAGACCCAGTACTTC. Translation: CSVGDEQGGKTQYF.